Listed below are T cell receptor beta chains from one sample, sequenced in a study of beta chain features in type 1 diabetes. The protocol was immunoSEQ multiplex PCR, while the TCRdb copy is restricted to in-frame clones and leaves out a portion. The sample has 150,000 to 200,000 clones, about 8.3% seen once. Sequenced input: central memory CD4+ T cells from blood. The source is a woman aged 18-35 years with type 1 diabetes. Each CDR3 is given with its conserved first and last residue. D genes are given only for firm matches. A clone size is listed for some rows: how often the clone was seen (once, few, many), or a class if it is expanded.

NA TRBJ2-7 TRBV28 NA CASSLRSYEQYF TGTGCCAGCAGTTTACGTTCCTACGAGCAGTACTTC
NA TRBJ2-5 TRBV2 TRBD2 CASSVTGLASETQYF TGTGCCAGCAGCGTAACGGGACTAGCGTCGGAGACCCAGTACTTC
many TRBJ1-2 TRBV7-9 TRBD1 CASSSQGDYGYTF TGTGCCAGCAGCTCTCAGGGGGACTATGGCTACACCTTC
NA TRBJ2-6 TRBV23-1 TRBD1 CASSQPDRGTGANVLTF TGCGCCAGCAGTCAACCGGACAGGGGAACTGGGGCCAACGTCCTGACTTTC
NA TRBJ1-2 TRBV15 TRBD1 CATSREGQGSYTF TGTGCCACCAGCAGAGAGGGACAGGGGAGCTACACCTTC
many TRBJ2-3 TRBV7-2 TRBD1 CASSLGQVTDTQYF TGTGCCAGCAGCCTGGGACAGGTGACAGATACGCAGTATTTT
few TRBJ1-6 TRBV11-3 TRBD1 CASSDQTGSNSPLHF TGTGCCAGCAGCGATCAGACAGGGAGTAATTCACCCCTCCACTTT
NA TRBJ1-1 TRBV6-1 NA CASCRQDMQAFF TGTGCCAGCTGTAGACAGGACATGCAAGCTTTCTTT
NA TRBJ2-4 TRBV30 NA CAWGTGGGNIQYF TGTGCCTGGGGAACAGGGGGGGGGAACATTCAGTACTTC
few TRBJ1-1 TRBV29-1 TRBD1 CSVGRGPGQGTNTEAFF TGCAGCGTTGGGAGAGGACCGGGACAGGGAACGAACACTGAAGCTTTCTTT
NA TRBJ1-6 TRBV7-9 NA CASSLSGGNSPLHF TGTGCCAGCAGCTTAAGCGGGGGGAATTCACCCCTCCACTTT
once TRBJ2-4 TRBV7-6 NA CASSLDIQATQYF TGTGCCAGCAGTTTGGACATACAGGCCACTCAGTACTTC
few TRBJ2-1 TRBV19 NA CASSITGGLIAAMNEQFF TGTGCCAGTAGTATTACGGGTGGCCTGATTGCCGCGATGAATGAGCAGTTCTTC
NA TRBJ2-5 TRBV7-2 NA CASTIQGSETQYF TGTGCCAGCACAATACAGGGATCGGAGACCCAGTACTTC
few TRBJ1-5 TRBV5-1 TRBD1 CASSPKTGVQPQHF TGCGCCAGCAGCCCAAAGACAGGGGTTCAGCCCCAGCATTTT
few TRBJ1-1 TRBV28 NA CASINQGGGVTEAFF TGTGCCAGCATCAACCAAGGGGGGGGTGTCACTGAAGCTTTCTTT
NA TRBJ1-5 TRBV30 NA CAWSVRVGFTSNQPQHF TGTGCCTGGAGTGTACGGGTTGGGTTCACTAGCAATCAGCCCCAGCATTTT
NA TRBJ1-6 TRBV2 NA CASSDGQYNSPLHF TGTGCCAGCAGTGATGGGCAGTATAATTCACCCCTCCACTTT
NA TRBJ1-2 TRBV6-6 NA CASSPDGANYGYTF TGTGCCAGCAGTCCCGACGGAGCTAACTATGGCTACACCTTC
NA TRBJ1-1 TRBV9 NA CASSGRVGNTEAFF TGTGCCAGCAGCGGACGGGTCGGGAACACTGAAGCTTTCTTT
few TRBJ1-2 TRBV7-2 TRBD1 CASSPLRRGRDYGYTF TGTGCCAGCAGCCCGTTACGGAGGGGGCGGGACTATGGCTACACCTTC
few TRBJ2-3 TRBV28 NA CASSFHTDTQYF TGTGCCAGCAGTTTTCACACAGATACGCAGTATTTT
few TRBJ2-7 TRBV7-6 NA CASSLDATRVSEQYF TGTGCCAGCAGCTTAGATGCGACTAGGGTTTCGGAGCAGTACTTC
few TRBJ2-3 TRBV10-3 NA CAISDPVQADTQYF TGTGCCATCAGTGATCCAGTACAGGCAGATACGCAGTATTTT
few TRBJ1-5 TRBV4-2 NA CASSQEHYSNQPQHF TGTGCCAGCAGCCAAGAACACTATAGCAATCAGCCCCAGCATTTT
NA TRBJ1-1 TRBV6-1 TRBD1 CASISGQAGTEAFF TGTGCCAGCATCTCGGGACAGGCGGGCACTGAAGCTTTCTTT
few TRBJ1-2 TRBV28 NA CASSSNYGYTF TGTGCCAGCAGTTCAAACTATGGCTACACCTTC
few TRBJ1-2 TRBV18 TRBD1 CASSIQGDYGYTF TGTGCCAGCTCAATACAGGGGGACTATGGCTACACCTTC
NA TRBJ1-3 TRBV29-1 NA CSVVLSGNTIYF TGCAGCGTTGTCCTCTCTGGAAACACCATATATTTT
few TRBJ1-1 TRBV15 NA CATIQSGRGMNTEAFF TGTGCCACCATACAAAGTGGCAGGGGCATGAACACTGAAGCTTTCTTT
few TRBJ2-7 TRBV13 NA CASSFPNYEQYF TGTGCCAGCAGCTTTCCCAACTACGAGCAGTACTTC
NA TRBJ2-2 TRBV7-2 NA CASSPANTGELFF TGTGCCAGCAGCCCAGCGAACACCGGGGAGCTGTTTTTT
NA TRBJ1-1 TRBV6-5 NA CASSLTGNTEAFF TGTGCCAGCAGCCTGACAGGGAACACTGAAGCTTTCTTT
NA TRBJ2-3 TRBV5-1 NA CASRTYGGGSFGTDTQYF TGCGCCAGCAGGACCTATGGGGGAGGATCTTTTGGCACAGATACGCAGTATTTT
NA TRBJ1-5 TRBV11-2 NA CASSLDRSEPQHF TGTGCCAGCAGCTTAGATCGTTCCGAGCCCCAGCATTTT
few TRBJ2-3 TRBV27 NA CASSFLASASTDTQYF TGTGCCAGCAGTTTCCTCGCTAGCGCTAGCACAGATACGCAGTATTTT
few TRBJ1-2 TRBV4-3 NA CASSRLSPQAQGGYTF TGCGCCAGCAGCCGCCTTTCCCCCCAGGCCCAGGGGGGCTACACCTTC
many TRBJ1-2 TRBV19 NA CASSISRPDGYTF TGTGCCAGTAGTATTTCGCGCCCCGATGGCTACACCTTC
NA TRBJ2-7 TRBV6-5 TRBD1 CASSYGDREYEEQYF TGTGCCAGCAGTTATGGGGACAGGGAATACGAAGAGCAGTACTTC
once TRBJ1-2 TRBV28 NA CASSPTPYGYTF TGTGCCAGCAGCCCAACACCCTATGGCTACACCTTC
few TRBJ2-5 TRBV7-2 TRBD2 CASSPGLGGTQYF TGTGCCAGCAGCCCCGGACTAGGCGGGACCCAGTACTTC
few TRBJ2-7 TRBV18 TRBD1 CASSPGQGKGEQYF TGTGCCAGCTCACCAGGACAGGGAAAAGGCGAGCAGTACTTC
NA TRBJ2-2 TRBV7-8 NA CASSYDWTQITGELFF TGTGCCAGCAGCTACGACTGGACTCAGATCACCGGGGAGCTGTTTTTT
NA TRBJ2-2 TRBV6-5 NA CASSYIQYTGELFF TGTGCCAGCAGTTATATACAGTACACCGGGGAGCTGTTTTTT
few TRBJ2-4 TRBV7-9 NA CASSLYMGPQAKNIQYF TGTGCCAGCAGCTTGTATATGGGGCCCCAAGCCAAAAACATTCAGTACTTC
few TRBJ1-5 TRBV6-1 NA CASSRTAVGNQPQHF TGTGCCAGCAGTCGGACTGCGGTAGGCAATCAGCCCCAGCATTTT
few TRBJ2-3 TRBV5-1 TRBD2 CASSRTSGGTDTQYF TGCGCCAGCAGCCGGACTAGCGGGGGGACAGATACGCAGTATTTT
NA TRBJ2-7 TRBV2 TRBD2 CASSLAGGDEQYF TGTGCCAGCAGCCTAGCGGGGGGTGACGAGCAGTACTTC
many TRBJ2-1 TRBV7-9 NA CASSRGYEQFF TGTGCCAGCAGCCGAGGGTATGAGCAGTTCTTC
NA TRBJ2-3 TRBV15 TRBD1 CATSRGGGQGRADTQYF TGTGCCACCAGCAGAGGAGGGGGACAGGGACGCGCAGATACGCAGTATTTT
few TRBJ1-5 TRBV6-1 NA CASNDPQAGAPQHF TGTGCCAGCAATGATCCCCAGGCGGGTGCGCCCCAGCATTTT
NA TRBJ1-5 TRBV19 NA CASSLTLRGQPQHF TGTGCCAGTAGTCTGACCCTACGCGGTCAGCCCCAGCATTTT
NA TRBJ2-1 TRBV14 TRBD2 CASSQSSGYNEQFF TGTGCCAGCAGCCAATCTAGCGGCTACAATGAGCAGTTCTTC
NA TRBJ2-1 TRBV7-2 TRBD1 CASSLGAGGNNEQFF TGTGCCAGCAGCTTAGGCGCAGGGGGAAACAATGAGCAGTTCTTC
few TRBJ2-7 TRBV19 TRBD1 CASRDREGYEQYF TGTGCCAGTAGAGACAGGGAAGGCTACGAGCAGTACTTC